The T cell receptor (beta chain) under discussion was sequenced for a study of control samples from healthy donors and cancer patients. CDR3 size: 14 residues. V was trimmed by 2 bases and J by 7 bases, leaving 11 bases between them. Germline lookup yields CDR1 LGHDT and CDR2 YNNKEL (reference sequence). In its sample, this clone was seen once. Generated by immunoSEQ multiplex PCR, the TCRdb table keeps only in-frame clones and is missing some. Among over 90,000 clones, around 89% were seen once, and the ten largest hold approximately 19%. This clonotype was sampled from a man aged 55 to 70 with lung cancer. Source material: PBMCs. The rearrangement joins TRBV3-1 (or the pseudogene TRBV3-2) to TRBJ1-4, with D perhaps TRBD1 (6 bases). CDR3 DNA: TGTGCCAGCAGCCAACAGGGGATCGGTGAAAAACTGTTTTTT. Encoded protein: CASSQQGIGEKLFF.